One T cell receptor beta chain is described in this entry. The source of the sample is a study of blood T cell repertoires in COVID-19. Original analysis: How many nucleated cells were present was estimated from reference gene primer amplification. Generated by immunoSEQ multiplex PCR, the TCRdb table keeps only in-frame clones and is missing some. V, J and clone size are taken as reported in that table, and D and trimming were inferred from the DNA itself. The repertoire holds approximately 190,000 clones, with 82% as singletons. In germline, CDR1 is LGHNA, CDR2 YNFKEQ. CDR3 length: 15 amino acids. The V and J ends lost 2 bases and 7 bases respectively, with 15 bases between them.

Material for sequencing was peripheral blood. The TCR sequence derives from a woman aged 60-75 years with COVID-19, enrolled during active disease. The V gene is TRBV4-2, the J gene TRBJ2-1; possibly TRBD2 for D (6 bases). The CDR3 DNA sequence: TGTGCCAGCAGCCAACATATACTAGCCGGGAATGAGCAGTTCTTC. Translation: CASSQHILAGNEQFF.